Each of the 16 T cell receptor beta chains below was sequenced from the same sample in a study of CD8+CD57+ T cells in acquired aplastic anemia. The sequenced patients had an expansion of CD8+CD57+ cells seen by flow cytometry. The template for TCR beta VDJ and CDR3 sequence profiling was genomic DNA. TCRdb recomputed calls from the reads with MiXCR, one row per CDR3 protein. The sample shows around 190,000 distinct CDR3 sequences, almost 50% of them seen only once. The sequenced sample was sorted CD4+, CD8+, or CD8+CD57+ T cells (not recorded which) from PBMCs. These TCRs come from a human donor with aplastic anemia.

This clonotype was seen many times. The chain carries TRBV4-1 and TRBJ2-1, with D perhaps matching TRBD1 or TRBD2 (5 bases each). This CDR3 region has 15 residues. Per germline, CDR1 MGHRA and CDR2 YSYEKL. The V gene lost 0 bases and the J gene lost 5 bases, with 11 bases spanning the gap. For the CDR3, the DNA is TGCGCCAGCAGCCAAGACGGGACGGGAAACAATGAGCAGTTCTTC. The encoded protein is CASSQDGTGNNEQFF.

The chain employs TRBV30 and TRBJ1-6, with 7 nucleotides matching TRBD1. The germline V gene has CDR1 GTSNPN and CDR2 SVGIG (reference sequence). CDR3 length: 13 amino acids. V dropped 6 bases and J dropped 3; count of bases not matched to a gene: 2. CDR3: CACGTVYNSPLHF. The CDR3 DNA is TGTGCCTGTGGGACAGTCTATAATTCACCCCTCCACTTT.

This chain links TRBV12-3 or TRBV12-4 with TRBJ2-7; 11 positions match TRBD1. The CDR3 has 14 residues. V was clipped by 3 bases and J by 5 bases; unmatched bases: 3. This CDR3 reads CASSFRTGGDEQYF. CDR3 bases: TGTGCCAGCAGTTTTCGGACAGGGGGCGACGAGCAGTACTTC.

With regard to this clonotype: An end of the junction does not agree with germline; a read error may underlie this. The rearrangement joins TRBV2 to TRBJ2-6, with 7 bases aligning to TRBD2. This CDR3 is 15 amino acids long. CDR1 SNHLY and CDR2 FYNNEI come from the germline V gene. CDR3 DNA: TGTGCCAGCAGCGACGGGGGGTCTGGGGCCAACGTCATGACTTTC. As protein: CASSDGGSGANVMTF. Full variable domain (rest looked up from reference TRBV2 and TRBJ2-6): EPEVTQTPSHQVTQMGQEVILRCVPISNHLYFYWYRQILGQKVEFLVSFYNNEISEKSEIFDDQFSVERPDGSNFTLKIRSTKLEDSAMYFCASSDGGSGANVMTFGAGSRLTVL.

This clonotype occurred a few times. V usage is TRBV25-1 and J usage is TRBJ1-6, with D unclear. Trimming took 4 bases from V and 5 from J, leaving 9 bases between them. CDR3 length equals 14 residues. Germline V gene data show CDR1 as MGHDK and CDR2 as SYGVNS. The CDR3 sequence: CASSAQWHNSPLHF. In nucleotides, the CDR3 is TGTGCCAGCAGTGCACAGTGGCATAATTCACCCCTCCACTTT.

This clonotype was detected ten times or more. This chain links TRBV19 with TRBJ1-1; D may be TRBD1 (5 bases). The CDR3 runs to 14 residues. Trimming cost V 4 bases and J 4 bases, with 13 bases left between them. CDR1 and CDR2 (germline): LNHDA, SQIVND (reference sequence). The CDR3 coding sequence is TGTGCCAGTAGTAAGGCGAGGGGTGGCACTGAAGCTTTCTTT. This sequence encodes CASSKARGGTEAFF.

The rearrangement joins TRBV29-1 to TRBJ2-3; possibly TRBD2 for D (6 bases). Germline CDR1 SQVTM, CDR2 ANQGSEA. V lost 7 bases, J lost 5 bases, and 25 bases lay in between. The CDR3 has 16 amino acids. The CDR3 loop reads CSAVSTRPRGGDTQYF. DNA for the CDR3: TGCAGCGCCGTATCGACCCGGCCGCGGGGAGGAGATACGCAGTATTTT.

This clonotype was observed a single time. The chain joins TRBV10-3 to TRBJ2-7; 10 bases fit TRBD1. V shed 1 base and J 6 bases; nucleotides not matched to a gene: 18. CDR1 and CDR2 from the germline V gene are ENHRY and SYGVKD. The CDR3 is 19 amino acids. The CDR3 DNA follows: TGTGCCATCAGTGAGTTCGCGCCGGGACAGGGGCCAGCCGCGTCCGAGCAGTACTTC. Amino acid sequence: CAISEFAPGQGPAASEQYF.

The CDR3 coding sequence is TGCGCCAGCAGCTTGGAGCGCTCAGCGGGGGGCGTGGAGACCCAGTACTTC. The encoded protein is CASSLERSAGGVETQYF. The chain joins TRBV5-1 to TRBJ2-5; 9 bases are a match to TRBD2. Per germline, CDR1 SGHRS and CDR2 YFSETQ. V dropped 0 bases and J dropped 5; count of bases not matched to a gene: 11. CDR3 length: 17 residues.

In its sample, this clonotype was seen many times. The gene calls are TRBV6-5 and TRBJ2-7; D could derive from TRBD1 or TRBD2 (5 bases each). Trimming took off 7 bases at V and 3 bases at J, with 16 bases between the two ends. Looked up from germline, CDR1 is MNHEY and CDR2 is SVGAGI. There are 14 residues in the CDR3. The DNA for the CDR3 is TGTGCCAGCAAACGGGACCTAGCAAGCTACGAGCAGTACTTC. This codes for CASKRDLASYEQYF.

The rearrangement links TRBV20-1 to TRBJ2-3; 12 bases align to TRBD2. CDR3 size: 15 residues. Germline V CDR1 and CDR2: DFQATT, SNEGSKA (reference sequence). Trimming removed 3 bases from V and 3 bases from J; junction bases left unmatched: 4. CDR3 sequence reads: CSASLAGGRTDTQYF. DNA of the CDR3: TGCAGTGCTAGTCTAGCGGGGGGGAGAACAGATACGCAGTATTTT.

The V gene is TRBV5-4, the J gene TRBJ1-1; no clear D gene. Germline V gene data show CDR1 as SGHNT and CDR2 as YYREEE (reference sequence). The CDR3 sequence is 13 residues long. The ends were cut back, 2 bases at V and 2 bases at J, with 7 bases in the middle. CDR3 sequence reads: CASSFEVNTEAFF. CDR3 DNA sequence: TGTGCCAGCAGCTTCGAGGTAAACACTGAAGCTTTCTTT. Full variable domain (outside the CDR3, taken from reference TRBV5-4 and TRBJ1-1): ETGVTQSPTHLIKTRGQQVTLRCSSQSGHNTVSWYQQALGQGPQFIFQYYREEENGRGNFPPRFSGLQFPNYSSELNVNALELDDSALYLCASSFEVNTEAFFGQGTRLTVV.

The chain joins TRBV2 to TRBJ2-6; no clear D. The CDR3 covers 13 residues. Germline CDR1 and CDR2: SNHLY and FYNNEI. Trimming cost V 2 bases and J 6 bases, with 5 bases left between them. CDR3 residues: CASSEQQANVLTF. The CDR3 DNA reads TGTGCCAGCAGTGAACAACAGGCCAACGTCCTGACTTTC.

The sample holds one count of this clonotype. The chain uses TRBV11-2 and TRBJ1-3, with 7 bases matching TRBD1. The CDR3 has 17 amino acids. CDR1 and CDR2 (germline): SGHAT, FQNNGV. J lost 3 bases, V lost 7 bases, and 15 bases had no gene match. The CDR3 region has the DNA TGTGCCAGCAATTTGGGAGGGCAGGGGGTTAGTGGAAACACCATATATTTT. It encodes CASNLGGQGVSGNTIYF.

The chain carries TRBV7-2 and TRBJ1-2, with 7 nucleotides matching TRBD1. The CDR3 has 14 amino acids. The germline gives CDR1 SGHTA, CDR2 FQGNSA. Unmatched junction bases numbered 3, after V lost 3 bases and J lost 2 bases. CDR3 sequence reads: CASSFGTANYGYTF. The CDR3 DNA reads TGTGCCAGCAGCTTCGGGACAGCGAACTATGGCTACACCTTC.

Concerning this clonotype itself: This clone may be a read error of a much larger clone one base away. The J gene is TRBJ2-3, the V gene TRBV5-6, with D perhaps matching TRBD1 (5 bases). The CDR3 is 15 amino acids. CDR1 and CDR2 from the germline V gene are SGHDT and YYEEEE. The CDR3 here is CASSLGRGSTGTQYF. CDR3 nucleotide sequence: TGTGCCAGCAGCTTGGGACGCGGTAGCACAGGTACGCAGTATTTT.